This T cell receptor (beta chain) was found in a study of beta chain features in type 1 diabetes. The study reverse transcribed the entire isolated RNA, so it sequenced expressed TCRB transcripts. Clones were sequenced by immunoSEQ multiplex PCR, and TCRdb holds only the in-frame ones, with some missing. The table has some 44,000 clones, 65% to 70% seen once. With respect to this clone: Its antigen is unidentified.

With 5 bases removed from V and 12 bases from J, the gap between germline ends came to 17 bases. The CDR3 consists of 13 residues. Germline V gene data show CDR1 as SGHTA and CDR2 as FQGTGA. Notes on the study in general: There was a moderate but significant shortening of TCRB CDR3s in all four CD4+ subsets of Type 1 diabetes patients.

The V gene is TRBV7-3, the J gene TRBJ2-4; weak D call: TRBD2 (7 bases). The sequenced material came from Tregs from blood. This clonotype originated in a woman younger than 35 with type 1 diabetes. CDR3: CASSPSVGGPQYF. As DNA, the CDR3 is TGTGCCAGCAGCCCATCAGTCGGGGGGCCTCAGTACTTC.